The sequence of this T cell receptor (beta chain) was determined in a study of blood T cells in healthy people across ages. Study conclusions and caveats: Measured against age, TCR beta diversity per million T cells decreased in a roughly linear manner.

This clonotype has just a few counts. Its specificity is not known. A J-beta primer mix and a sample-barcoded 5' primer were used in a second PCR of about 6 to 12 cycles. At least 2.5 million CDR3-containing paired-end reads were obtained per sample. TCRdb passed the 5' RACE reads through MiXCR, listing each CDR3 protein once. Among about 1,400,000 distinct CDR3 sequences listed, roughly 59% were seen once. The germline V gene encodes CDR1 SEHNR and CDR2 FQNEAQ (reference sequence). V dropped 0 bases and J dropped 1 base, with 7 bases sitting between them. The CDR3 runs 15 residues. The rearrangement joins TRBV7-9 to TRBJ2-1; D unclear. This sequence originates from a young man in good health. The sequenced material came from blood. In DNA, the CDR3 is TGTGCCAGCAGCTTAGCCGTCCGGTCCTACAATGAGCAGTTCTTC. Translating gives CASSLAVRSYNEQFF.